These 14 T cell receptor beta chains were sequenced from one sample in a study of T cell repertoires in cytomegalovirus infection (dated by TCRdb to between 2019 and 2020). The instrument given in TCRdb is Illumina HiSeq 1500. Starting from the raw public reads, TCRdb applied fastp trimming at Q25, assembled clones with MiXCR and retained in-frame beta chains. Entries are consolidated by CDR3 protein sequence, retaining the most common genes and DNA. This sample comprises some 400,000 distinct CDR3 sequences, approximately 18% of them detected only once. Of the sample, 8.7% is held by the ten largest clones. The specimen sequenced was PBMCs. All receptors derive from a human donor in good health (CMV status not recorded). Some clones in this sample may be carry-over from other donors' samples.

The J gene is TRBJ2-1, the V gene TRBV19; D gene ambiguous. This CDR3 has 12 residues. Germline V gene sequence: CDR1 LNHDA, CDR2 SQIVND (reference sequence). The V end lost 6 bases, the J end lost 11 bases, and 14 bases lay between the germline ends. The chain's CDR3 is CASSPRVGQQFF. The CDR3 DNA is TGTGCCAGTAGCCCTAGGGTTGGGCAGCAGTTCTTC.

The chain is built from TRBV7-8 and TRBJ2-1, with 7 positions matching TRBD2. This CDR3 region has 18 residues. After removal of 2 bases from V and 9 bases from J, the junction contained 19 bases not matched to a gene. Germline CDR1 and CDR2: SGHVS and FQNEAQ. The CDR3 DNA reads as TGTGCCAGCAGCTTAAGATCCAGGCGGGAGTTCATAAGGGCTGAGCAGTTCTTC. Amino acids: CASSLRSRREFIRAEQFF.

This clonotype showed up just a few times. This chain uses TRBV20-1 with TRBJ1-2; D is perhaps TRBD1 (5 bases). From germline, CDR1 is DFQATT and CDR2 SNEGSKA (reference sequence). The germline V and J ends were trimmed by 3 bases and 3 bases, with 17 bases remaining between them. The CDR3 length is 15 residues. Here the CDR3 reads CSASPGWGSDYGYTF. DNA of the CDR3: TGCAGTGCTAGTCCCGGGTGGGGCAGCGACTATGGCTACACCTTC.

The V and J genes are TRBV5-4 and TRBJ1-2; the D gene is possibly TRBD1 (5 bases). The germline V gene encodes CDR1 SGHNT and CDR2 YYREEE (reference sequence). The CDR3 is 13 residues long. V lost 6 bases and J lost 2, with 11 bases in between. Here the CDR3 DNA reads TGTGCCAGCACCCGGCGGGGCAACTATGGCTACACCTTC. Translating it yields CASTRRGNYGYTF.

V is TRBV18 and J is TRBJ1-3; D gene unclear. V was shortened by 8 bases and J by 7 bases, with 9 bases between the two germline ends. The CDR3 runs 11 residues. Per germline, CDR1 KGHSH and CDR2 LQKENI. For the CDR3, the DNA is TGTGCCAGCGGTGGAGGGAACACCATATATTTT. Translating it yields CASGGGNTIYF.

The rearrangement uses TRBV27 and TRBJ2-3, with D perhaps TRBD2 (6 bases). The V gene lost 8 bases and the J gene lost 3 bases, with 21 bases spanning the gap. Per germline, CDR1 MNHEY and CDR2 SMNVEV (reference sequence). This CDR3 is 16 amino acids long. The CDR3 is CASSLGGGTRTDTQYF. CDR3 nucleotide sequence: TGTGCCAGCTCCCTAGGTGGGGGGACGAGAACAGATACGCAGTATTTT.

The table lists this clonotype with many counts. The chain joins TRBV7-6 to TRBJ2-7; weak D call: TRBD2 (7 bases). Germline CDR1 reads SGHVS; CDR2 reads FNYEAQ. Trimming took 6 bases from V and 3 from J, leaving 15 bases between them. CDR3 length equals 14 residues. CDR3: CASSFGGQLYEQYF. In DNA form, the CDR3 reads TGTGCCAGCAGTTTCGGGGGGCAACTCTACGAGCAGTACTTC.

The J gene is TRBJ1-6, the V gene TRBV20-1; D possibly corresponds to TRBD1 (5 bases). In germline, CDR1 is DFQATT, CDR2 SNEGSKA (reference sequence). Trimming pared 1 base from V and 8 bases from J, leaving 15 bases between. The CDR3 loop spans 15 amino acids. CDR3 sequence reads: CSARVGGPRDSPLHF. CDR3 nucleotides: TGCAGTGCTAGAGTTGGAGGTCCCAGGGATTCACCCCTCCACTTT.

This clonotype was observed at least ten times. The chain couples TRBV7-6 to TRBJ2-1, with a possible D match to TRBD1 (6 bases). V lost 0 bases to trimming and J lost 9 bases, with 15 bases between them. In germline, CDR1 is SGHVS, CDR2 FNYEAQ. The CDR3 is 15 residues long. The CDR3 bases are TGTGCCAGCAGCTTAGCGTTGCCTGGGGGCAGTGAGCAGTTCTTC. It is translated as CASSLALPGGSEQFF.

This clonotype was seen a handful of times. V usage is TRBV3-1 and J usage is TRBJ2-7; TRBD2 might be the D (6 bases). The CDR3 length is 13 residues. CDR1 and CDR2 (germline): LGHDT, YNNKEL (reference sequence). Trimming shortened V by 4 bases and J by 8 bases, and 15 bases separated the two germline ends. This CDR3 is CASSPGLSRQQYF. DNA for the CDR3: TGTGCCAGCAGCCCGGGACTCAGCCGCCAGCAGTACTTC.

This chain links TRBV11-2 with TRBJ2-5; no clear D. The CDR3 runs 11 residues. Looked up from germline, CDR1 is SGHAT and CDR2 is FQNNGV. Deletions cut 8 bases from V and 5 bases from J, with 9 bases between. The CDR3 coding sequence is TGTGCCAGCGCTCAGAAGGAGACCCAGTACTTC. This gives the protein CASAQKETQYF.

This clonotype was observed at least ten times. The V gene is TRBV7-8, the J gene TRBJ1-6, with D possibly matching TRBD1 (6 bases). Between the trimmed V and J ends, which lost 1 base and 10 bases, there was a span of 14 bases. Germline V gene sequence: CDR1 SGHVS, CDR2 FQNEAQ. The CDR3 contains 15 residues. The DNA of the CDR3 is TGTGCCAGCAGCTTAGTACCGGGGAGGGGGTCACCCCTCCACTTT. It yields the protein CASSLVPGRGSPLHF. The complete variable domain, with remaining parts taken from reference TRBV7-8 and TRBJ1-6, reads GAGVSQSPRYKVAKRGQDVALRCDPISGHVSLFWYQQALGQGPEFLTYFQNEAQLDKSGLPSDRFFAERPEGSVSTLKIQRTQQEDSAVYLCASSLVPGRGSPLHFGNGTRLTVT.

The genes are TRBV30 and TRBJ2-1; possible D gene TRBD1, 6 bases. Per the germline V gene, CDR1 is GTSNPN and CDR2 is SVGIG (reference sequence). The V end lost 4 bases, the J end lost 5 bases, and 15 bases lay between the germline ends. The CDR3 consists of 14 residues. In DNA, the CDR3 is TGTGCCTGGACCCGGTGGGGGCCTAACAATGAGCAGTTCTTC. This gives the protein CAWTRWGPNNEQFF.

In its sample, this clonotype was seen many times. The chain uses TRBV13 and TRBJ1-3, with a weak D call TRBD1 (5 bases). CDR3 length equals 15 residues. Germline assignment: CDR1 PRHDT and CDR2 FYEKMQ (reference sequence). The ends were cut back, 5 bases at V and 0 bases at J, with 11 bases in the middle. The CDR3 region is CASSHRKSSGNTIYF. The CDR3 DNA is TGTGCCAGCAGCCACAGGAAGAGCTCTGGAAACACCATATATTTT. The full variable domain, completed using reference TRBV13 and TRBJ1-3, is AAGVIQSPRHLIKEKRETATLKCYPIPRHDTVYWYQQGPGQDPQFLISFYEKMQSDKGSIPDRFSAQQFSDYHSELNMSSLELGDSALYFCASSHRKSSGNTIYFGEGSWLTVV.